The clone carrying this TCR beta chain was counted a few times. The antigen is unknown. The ends were cut back, 4 bases at V and 2 bases at J, with 14 bases in the middle. The CDR3 is 15 residues long. Germline V gives CDR1 SGHNT, CDR2 YYREEE (reference sequence). The sample is drawn from a study of cytomegalovirus exposure and HLA in healthy donors. As for the study in general: Samples from HLA-typed donors yielded around 79 million unique TCRs in an early data release.

Primers for the PCR totalled 60 Vbeta and 13 Jbeta. The data were produced by immunoSEQ multiplex PCR, yet TCRdb's version contains in-frame clones alone and is incomplete. The data contain roughly 100,000 clones, approximately 79% of them singletons. Among the donors, all were healthy bone marrow donors. Study outcomes and limitations: The study put under 200 TCR beta chains on its list as cytomegalovirus-associated. According to a later analysis, donors in an Asian-associated ancestry cluster reportedly had fewer N-insertions than the approximately 670-donor mean.

The J gene is TRBJ2-3, the V gene TRBV5-4, with D possibly being TRBD1 (6 bases). Sequenced material: PBMCs. The TCR comes from an older woman in good health and CMV-seropositive. CDR3 nucleotide sequence: TGTGCCAGCAGCCTTGGAGGACAGACCACAGATACGCAGTATTTT. Translated: CASSLGGQTTDTQYF.